This note documents a single T cell receptor (beta chain) sequence. No antigen is known for it. In germline, CDR1 is SEHNR, CDR2 FQNEAQ (reference sequence). There are 15 residues in the CDR3. Trimming left V 5 bases short and J 0 bases short, with 11 bases between. This sample is drawn from a study of CD8+CD57+ T cells in acquired aplastic anemia. Whole-study context: As sequenced from healthy donors, CD4+ cells averaged about 11 million reads. Findings and limits, study-wide: Both patients and controls carried the same twenty-nine CD8+ CDR3 sequences. Significant differences in CD8+ Simpson's diversity were not observed between patients and controls.

Genomic DNA acted as the template from which TCR beta VDJ combination and CDR3 sequence profiling were carried out. Each CDR3 protein is one row after TCRdb ran MiXCR on the reads. The sample consists of 200,000 to 250,000 distinct CDR3 sequences, approximately 60% of them appearing once. V gene TRBV7-9 combines with J gene TRBJ2-4; either TRBD1 or TRBD2 may fit D (5 bases each). Specimen: sorted CD4+, CD8+, or CD8+CD57+ T cells (not recorded which) from PBMCs. The sequence was collected from a human donor in good health. CDR3 bases: TGTGCCAGCAGCAAAGAGGGGTTAGCCAAAAACATTCAGTACTTC. Its protein product is CASSKEGLAKNIQYF.